This entry lists 22 T cell receptor beta chains sequenced from one sample in a study of shared clonotypes between healthy human individuals (TCRdb year 2020). The library came from the immunoSEQ multiplex PCR assay. TCRdb retrieved this table from immuneACCESS and kept in-frame rearrangements only. Not all clones are present; in checked studies, unresolved V genes account for under half, and no reason is known for the remainder. The sample table records just over 2,000,000 clones; over 85% of these occur just once. 0.13% of the sample is taken by the ten largest. The sample comprised naive CD4+ T cells sorted from blood. Per the publication, the cell subset or site label means: CD45RA+ positively selected. These receptors were taken from a man younger than 30 in good health.

V usage is TRBV6-1 and J usage is TRBJ2-3; D is unresolved. V lost 1 base and J 0 bases, leaving 5 bases between the germline ends. This CDR3 contains 14 residues. The germline CDR1 and CDR2 sequences are MNHNS and SASEGT. CDR3 region: CASSEVPSTDTQYF. The DNA for the CDR3 is TGTGCCAGCAGTGAAGTTCCTAGCACAGATACGCAGTATTTT.

About this clone: Other nucleotide sequences from this sample produce the same CDR3. The chain joins TRBV5-1 to TRBJ2-5; no clear D gene. CDR1 and CDR2 (germline): SGHRS, YFSETQ. With 2 bases removed from V and 1 base from J, the gap between germline ends came to 6 bases. This CDR3 is 13 amino acids long. CDR3 nucleotides: TGCGCCAGCAGCTTTGGCAGCCAAGAGACCCAGTACTTC. Its protein is CASSFGSQETQYF. Full variable domain (remainder filled in from reference TRBV5-1 and TRBJ2-5): KAGVTQTPRYLIKTRGQQVTLSCSPISGHRSVSWYQQTPGQGLQFLFEYFSETQRNKGNFPGRFSGRQFSNSRSEMNVSTLELGDSALYLCASSFGSQETQYFGPGTRLLVL.

J is TRBJ1-3 and V is TRBV6-5, with 10 bases fitting TRBD1. Unmatched junction bases numbered 6, after V lost 5 bases and J lost 8 bases. Germline values: CDR1 MNHEY, CDR2 SVGAGI. This CDR3 region has 14 residues. CDR3 in DNA: TGTGCCAGCAGTCGAGGGACAGGGGATCACACCATATATTTT. Amino acids: CASSRGTGDHTIYF.

This clone showed up just once. V is TRBV7-9 and J is TRBJ2-7; the D is unclear. The CDR3 is 15 residues long. V lost 7 bases to trimming and J lost 3 bases, with 19 bases between them. Germline V gene sequence: CDR1 SEHNR, CDR2 FQNEAQ (reference sequence). The CDR3 DNA reads as TGTGCCAGCACTACATCCGACGGTCTACTCTACGAGCAGTACTTC. Translated, it gives CASTTSDGLLYEQYF.

The chain uses TRBV10-3 and TRBJ2-4; 7 bases map to TRBD2. CDR3 length: 18 amino acids. The V gene end was trimmed by 2 bases and the J gene end by 6 bases; junction bases not matched to a gene: 16. The germline V gene encodes CDR1 ENHRY and CDR2 SYGVKD. This CDR3 is CAISETVPGLRAGNIQYF. The CDR3 DNA reads as TGTGCCATCAGTGAGACCGTACCGGGACTACGGGCAGGAAACATTCAGTACTTC.

The rearrangement links TRBV5-4 to TRBJ2-1; 9 bases fit TRBD2. The CDR3 runs 14 residues. V lost 3 bases to trimming and J lost 6 bases; unmatched junction nucleotides: 4. The germline V gene has CDR1 SGHNT and CDR2 YYREEE (reference sequence). CDR3 sequence: CASSWGTSPNEQFF. The CDR3 coding sequence is TGTGCCAGCAGCTGGGGGACTAGCCCCAATGAGCAGTTCTTC. Complete variable domain (other parts from reference TRBV5-4 and TRBJ2-1): ETGVTQSPTHLIKTRGQQVTLRCSSQSGHNTVSWYQQALGQGPQFIFQYYREEENGRGNFPPRFSGLQFPNYSSELNVNALELDDSALYLCASSWGTSPNEQFFGPGTRLTVL.

J is TRBJ1-3 and V is TRBV2, with TRBD1 as a possible D gene (5 bases). There are 15 residues in the CDR3. V lost 4 bases to trimming and J lost 0 bases, with 10 bases between them. In germline, CDR1 is SNHLY, CDR2 FYNNEI. CDR3 protein: CASSVGVRSGNTIYF. DNA of the CDR3: TGTGCCAGCAGTGTGGGGGTCCGCTCTGGAAACACCATATATTTT.

This clone is a singleton in its sample. The chain is built from TRBV30 and TRBJ1-1; D remains unclear. Trimming shortened V by 2 bases and J by 7 bases, and 11 bases separated the two germline ends. The length of the CDR3 is 12 residues. The germline CDR1 and CDR2 sequences are GTSNPN and SVGIG (reference sequence). CDR3 sequence: CAWSSDGSEAFF. DNA for the CDR3: TGTGCCTGGAGTTCGGACGGGAGTGAAGCTTTCTTT.

Remarks on this clone: One junction end does not reproduce the germline sequence, and a read error may be involved. This sample also contains other DNA sequences that code for the same CDR3. The V gene is TRBV5-1, the J gene TRBJ2-7; D may be TRBD2 (6 bases). This CDR3 has 15 amino acids. Germline CDR1 is SGHRS and CDR2 is YFSETQ. CDR3 in amino acids: CASSPGTALPYEQYF. The CDR3 coding sequence is TGCGCCAGCAGCCCAGGGACTGCACTACCCTATGAGCAGTACTTC.

The CDR3 is CASSLDPSGSYNEQFF. Written as DNA, the CDR3 is TGTGCCAGCAGCTTGGACCCTAGCGGGAGCTACAATGAGCAGTTCTTC. The chain combines TRBV5-4 with TRBJ2-1; 10 bases align to TRBD2. The J segment lost 3 bases and the V segment lost 0 bases, leaving 3 bases of the junction unmatched. Germline CDR1 SGHNT, CDR2 YYREEE (reference sequence). The CDR3 has 16 residues.

The chain carries TRBV6-1 and TRBJ1-1, with no clear D. CDR1 MNHNS and CDR2 SASEGT come from the germline V gene. The CDR3 spans 12 residues. Trimming shortened V by 6 bases and J by 5 bases, and 10 bases separated the two germline ends. The CDR3 region is CASSPEVTEAFF. The CDR3 DNA reads TGTGCCAGCAGCCCAGAGGTTACTGAAGCTTTCTTT.

The chain uses TRBV28 and TRBJ2-1, with 9 bases fitting TRBD1. The junction had 8 bases not matched to a gene; V was cut back by 5 bases and J by 3 bases. There are 16 residues in the CDR3. Germline V gene sequence: CDR1 MDHEN, CDR2 SYDVKM. CDR3 protein: CASSEPGQGFYNEQFF. The CDR3 region has the DNA TGTGCCAGCAGTGAACCGGGACAGGGTTTCTACAATGAGCAGTTCTTC.

This clone was picked up one time. The chain uses TRBV5-1 and TRBJ1-1; the D is unclear. Germline V CDR1 and CDR2: SGHRS, YFSETQ. The CDR3 has 13 amino acids. The ends were cut back, 0 bases at V and 10 bases at J, with 13 bases in the middle. The chain's CDR3 is CASSLVEGSPAFF. For the CDR3, the DNA is TGCGCCAGCAGCTTGGTTGAGGGCAGCCCAGCTTTCTTT.

Points on this clone: In the same sample, other DNA sequences code for this CDR3. The rearrangement joins TRBV5-1 to TRBJ2-7, with TRBD1 identical over 9 bases. V lost 4 bases to trimming and J lost 6 bases; unmatched junction nucleotides: 5. Germline lookup yields CDR1 SGHRS and CDR2 YFSETQ. The length of the CDR3 is 13 residues. The CDR3, as DNA: TGCGCCAGCAGCCTACAGGGGGCTCGCGAGCAGTACTTC. It is translated as CASSLQGAREQYF. Combining the CDR3 with reference TRBV5-1 and TRBJ2-7 gives the whole variable domain KAGVTQTPRYLIKTRGQQVTLSCSPISGHRSVSWYQQTPGQGLQFLFEYFSETQRNKGNFPGRFSGRQFSNSRSEMNVSTLELGDSALYLCASSLQGAREQYFGPGTRLTVT.

The chain joins TRBV7-9 to TRBJ1-1, with TRBD1 as a possible D gene (6 bases). This CDR3 is 11 amino acids long. The germline gives CDR1 SEHNR, CDR2 FQNEAQ (reference sequence). V was shortened by 3 bases and J by 11 bases, with 10 bases between the two germline ends. The CDR3 reads CASSFDRLAFF. Here the CDR3 DNA reads TGTGCCAGCAGCTTTGACAGGTTGGCTTTCTTT.

The chain has TRBV28 and TRBJ2-3; 9 bases are a match to TRBD2. Per the germline V gene, CDR1 is MDHEN and CDR2 is SYDVKM. J lost 1 base, V lost 4 bases, and 3 bases had no gene match. The CDR3 has 15 amino acids. CDR3 sequence reads: CASSSGGGGTDTQYF. CDR3 DNA sequence: TGTGCCAGCAGTTCCGGCGGGGGGGGCACAGATACGCAGTATTTT.

V gene TRBV5-1 combines with J gene TRBJ2-7; 7 bases are shared with TRBD2. V lost 3 bases and J lost 6; bases outside the gene matches: 0. Germline values: CDR1 SGHRS, CDR2 YFSETQ. CDR3 length: 11 amino acids. CDR3 region: CASSWEGEQYF. In nucleotides, the CDR3 is TGCGCCAGCAGCTGGGAGGGCGAGCAGTACTTC.

The chain has TRBV10-3 and TRBJ2-2; 8 bases map to TRBD2. Germline trimming cut 4 bases from V and 5 bases from J; bases unmatched to any gene: 3. In germline, CDR1 is ENHRY, CDR2 SYGVKD. This CDR3 is built from 14 residues. CDR3 sequence reads: CAISVGLETGELFF. In DNA, the CDR3 is TGTGCCATCAGTGTGGGACTAGAAACCGGGGAGCTGTTTTTT.

The chain employs TRBV30 and TRBJ2-4; D gene unclear. Germline CDR1 reads GTSNPN; CDR2 reads SVGIG (reference sequence). Trimming stripped 3 bases from V and 7 bases from J, with 7 bases between. The CDR3 loop spans 11 amino acids. The CDR3 DNA reads as TGTGCCTGGAGATCCGCGAACATTCAGTACTTC. Its translation is CAWRSANIQYF.

The chain links TRBV2 to TRBJ1-6; D is ambiguous. The CDR3 is 15 residues long. The germline V gene has CDR1 SNHLY and CDR2 FYNNEI. Trimming stripped 8 bases from V and 5 bases from J, with 16 bases between. The CDR3 DNA follows: TGTGCCAGCGGAGGGAGAGGGATTGATAATTCACCCCTCCACTTT. As protein: CASGGRGIDNSPLHF. The full variable domain, its missing parts supplied by reference TRBV2 and TRBJ1-6, is EPEVTQTPSHQVTQMGQEVILRCVPISNHLYFYWYRQILGQKVEFLVSFYNNEISEKSEIFDDQFSVERPDGSNFTLKIRSTKLEDSAMYFCASGGRGIDNSPLHFGNGTRLTVT.

The V call is TRBV18, the J call TRBJ2-2; 9 bases agree with TRBD2. CDR1 and CDR2 (germline): KGHSH, LQKENI. The CDR3 is 16 residues long. The trim removed 0 bases at V and 8 bases at J, leaving 7 bases unmatched. CDR3 nucleotides: TGTGCCAGCTCACCACCGGAGTCTCTAGCGGGAGGGGAGCTGTTTTTT. It codes for CASSPPESLAGGELFF.

CDR3 coding DNA: TGCGCCAGCAGCCAAGTGGGGACTAGCGGGAACAATGAGCAGTTCTTC. Translating gives CASSQVGTSGNNEQFF. This sequence joins TRBV4-1 and TRBJ2-1; 13 nucleotides line up with TRBD2. The germline V gene encodes CDR1 MGHRA and CDR2 YSYEKL. Trimming removed 1 base from V and 5 bases from J; junction bases left unmatched: 2. This CDR3 has 16 amino acids.